A single sample is the source of the 14 T cell receptor beta chains below, sequenced in a study of shared clonotypes between healthy human individuals. Assay: immunoSEQ multiplex PCR; the TCRdb copy retains only in-frame clones and omits some. Among hundreds of thousands of clones listed, around 96% were seen once. CD45RO negativity and positive selection for CCR7 defined naive CD8 cells, a population that excluded terminally differentiated effector memory CD45RA+ cells. Material for sequencing was naive CD8+ T cells sorted from blood. Every receptor here comes from a woman in her thirties in good health.

The rearrangement joins TRBV19 to TRBJ2-1, with TRBD1 matching 7 bases. Trimming cost V 5 bases and J 3 bases; bases outside gene matches: 10. Germline V lookup: CDR1 LNHDA, CDR2 SQIVND (reference sequence). This CDR3 has 16 amino acids. CDR3 DNA: TGTGCCAGTAGTTCTCGCCCCGGGACAGTCTACAATGAGCAGTTCTTC. Translating it yields CASSSRPGTVYNEQFF.

The chain links TRBV7-9 to TRBJ2-7, with 9 bases aligning to TRBD1. CDR1 is SEHNR, CDR2 FQNEAQ, per germline (reference sequence). The J segment lost 5 bases and the V segment lost 5 bases, leaving 10 bases of the junction unmatched. The CDR3 covers 15 residues. CDR3: CASSPGTGPPNEQYF. The CDR3 DNA reads as TGTGCCAGCAGCCCCGGGACAGGGCCCCCGAACGAGCAGTACTTC.

This clone was detected only once. The gene calls are TRBV20-1 and TRBJ1-2, with TRBD1 matching 9 bases. Germline CDR1 DFQATT, CDR2 SNEGSKA (reference sequence). The CDR3 extends over 11 amino acids. As DNA, the CDR3 is TGCAGGCCTGACAGGGGGGATGGCTACACCTTC. This codes for CRPDRGDGYTF.

This chain connects TRBV7-9 to TRBJ1-2; tentative D call: TRBD1 (5 bases). Germline V gene lookup returns CDR1 SEHNR and CDR2 FQNEAQ (reference sequence). Trimming removed 6 bases from V and 4 bases from J, with 12 bases in between. The CDR3 totals 13 residues. CDR3 amino acids: CASRRQGGYGYTF. The CDR3 DNA is TGTGCCAGCAGGAGGCAGGGTGGCTATGGCTACACCTTC.

The chain recombines TRBV6-5 with TRBJ1-5; D not certain. CDR1 is MNHEY and CDR2 is SVGAGI in the germline V gene. This CDR3 contains 14 residues. V lost 5 bases and J lost 1, with 9 bases in between. CDR3 residues: CASSGLGSNQPQHF. In DNA, the CDR3 is TGTGCCAGCAGTGGTCTGGGCAGCAATCAGCCCCAGCATTTT.

This chain connects TRBV28 to TRBJ1-5; D possibly corresponds to TRBD1 (6 bases). The length of the CDR3 is 14 residues. The V gene's germline CDR1 is MDHEN and CDR2 SYDVKM. V was trimmed by 3 bases and J by 4 bases, leaving 10 bases between them. The CDR3 spells CASSFPGENQPQHF. The CDR3 DNA reads as TGTGCCAGCAGTTTTCCAGGGGAGAATCAGCCCCAGCATTTT.

The J gene is TRBJ1-5, the V gene TRBV6-5; 7 nucleotides agree with TRBD1. V dropped 2 bases and J dropped 3; count of bases not matched to a gene: 1. Germline assignment: CDR1 MNHEY and CDR2 SVGAGI. The CDR3 has 14 amino acids. CDR3 bases: TGTGCCAGCAGTTACGGACAGGTCAATCAGCCCCAGCATTTT. Translating it yields CASSYGQVNQPQHF.

The rearrangement uses TRBV6-4 and TRBJ1-2; 9 positions match TRBD1. V shed 6 bases and J 3 bases; nucleotides not matched to a gene: 5. Germline V gene sequence: CDR1 MRHNA, CDR2 SNTAGT. The CDR3 totals 14 residues. CDR3 DNA: TGTGCCAGCAGGCCGGGACAGGGAGACTATGGCTACACCTTC. Amino acid sequence: CASRPGQGDYGYTF.

V is TRBV28 and J is TRBJ1-2, with D unclear. Germline lookup yields CDR1 MDHEN and CDR2 SYDVKM. The CDR3 runs 15 residues. V was shortened by 4 bases and J by 2 bases, with 14 bases between the two germline ends. In DNA form, the CDR3 reads TGTGCCAGCAGTTCCCCAATGACGGGAAACTATGGCTACACCTTC. Protein sequence: CASSSPMTGNYGYTF.

CDR3 residues: CASSLLSNQPQHF. For the CDR3, the DNA is TGCGCCAGCAGCTTACTTAGCAATCAGCCCCAGCATTTT. The chain is built from TRBV5-1 and TRBJ1-5; D is ambiguous. Germline V gives CDR1 SGHRS, CDR2 YFSETQ. Trimming left V 2 bases short and J 0 bases short, with 3 bases between. This CDR3 is built from 13 residues.

The chain employs TRBV15 and TRBJ1-1; tentative D call: TRBD1 (5 bases). V lost 0 bases, J lost 0 bases, and 8 bases lay in between. The CDR3 extends over 15 amino acids. Germline V lookup: CDR1 LNHNV, CDR2 YYDKDF (reference sequence). DNA of the CDR3: TGTGCCACCAGCAGAGAATGGGGACTGAACACTGAAGCTTTCTTT. Translated: CATSREWGLNTEAFF. The variable domain in full, completed from reference TRBV15 and TRBJ1-1, reads DAMVIQNPRYQVTQFGKPVTLSCSQTLNHNVMYWYQQKSSQAPKLLFHYYDKDFNNEADTPDNFQSRRPNTSFCFLDIRSPGLGDTAMYLCATSREWGLNTEAFFGQGTRLTVV.

V is TRBV5-1 and J is TRBJ2-7; TRBD2 is a possible D gene (6 bases). CDR1 SGHRS and CDR2 YFSETQ come from the germline V gene. The CDR3 is 14 residues long. The ends were cut back, 9 bases at V and 2 bases at J, with 18 bases in the middle. CDR3 in DNA: TGCGCCACCTTCACGACTAGTGTAACCTACGAGCAGTACTTC. It encodes CATFTTSVTYEQYF.

The J gene is TRBJ2-2, the V gene TRBV27; 9 nucleotides agree with TRBD2. Germline V gene data show CDR1 as MNHEY and CDR2 as SMNVEV (reference sequence). The J segment lost 1 base and the V segment lost 5 bases, leaving 5 bases of the junction unmatched. This CDR3 spans 16 amino acids. The CDR3 loop is CASSPRLAENTGELFF. DNA for the CDR3: TGTGCCAGCAGTCCGCGACTAGCGGAGAACACCGGGGAGCTGTTTTTT.

The chain carries TRBV7-9 and TRBJ1-2; D may be TRBD1 (6 bases). Trimming removed 5 bases at V and 4 bases at J, with 11 bases between. CDR1 SEHNR and CDR2 FQNEAQ come from the germline V gene (reference sequence). The CDR3 is 13 amino acids. The CDR3 DNA is TGTGCCAGCAGCCTGGGGGGCAGCTATGGCTACACCTTC. It encodes CASSLGGSYGYTF.